This T cell receptor (beta chain) was captured in a study of CD8 T cells in ankylosing spondylitis. Study results and caveats: Peripheral blood held disease-linked clones only at relatively low frequency, and these were CD8+. Seemingly distinctive of ankylosing spondylitis blood was a TCR beta motif formed by eight highly homologous variants.

Molecular-barcoded quantitative 5'-RACE produced these TCR beta libraries. TCRdb recomputed calls from the 5' RACE reads with MiXCR, one row per CDR3 protein. Among around 300,000 distinct CDR3 sequences listed, 20% were seen once. The CDR3 runs 17 residues. Germline CDR1 SGDLS, CDR2 YYNGEE. Germline trimming cut 3 bases from V and 5 bases from J; bases unmatched to any gene: 12. This clonotype was detected a few times. Its antigen remains unidentified. Sequenced: blood, either unsorted or a sorted T cell fraction (not recorded which). The chain carries TRBV9 and TRBJ2-5; 11 bases fit TRBD2. The receptor's source is a female donor with ankylosing spondylitis or in good health (not recorded which). In DNA, the CDR3 is TGTGCCAGCAGCGGAGAAGCGACTAGCGGGAACTGGGAGACCCAGTACTTC. Translated, it gives CASSGEATSGNWETQYF.